This T cell receptor (beta chain) derives from a study of blood T cell repertoires in COVID-19. About the study: The United States, Italy and Spain supplied acute and convalescent COVID-19 samples. PBMCs, B-cell-depleted T cells, or T cells were the source of the cDNA or gDNA that made up the material.

The germline CDR1 and CDR2 sequences are SNHLY and FYNNEI. V lost 0 bases to trimming and J lost 2 bases; unmatched junction nucleotides: 7. This CDR3 spans 18 amino acids. In the authors' methods: Using reference gene primer amplification, nucleated cell counts were estimated. The method was immunoSEQ multiplex PCR; TCRdb's version includes in-frame clones alone and lacks a portion of them. D and trimming were read from the DNA, whereas the V and J calls and clone size are those reported in that table. The data hold more than 200,000 clones, with 84% observed a single time. The rearrangement joins TRBV2 to TRBJ2-2; TRBD2 matches at 9 bases. The sequence came from a man aged 50 or older with active or convalescent COVID-19. The sequenced material came from peripheral blood. This CDR3 reads CASSEAAAGGLNTGELFF. The CDR3 DNA reads TGTGCCAGCAGTGAAGCCGCAGCGGGGGGACTAAACACCGGGGAGCTGTTTTTT.